Shown below are 29 T cell receptor beta chains from a single sample sequenced in a study of post-analysis software for immune sequencing data. Points from the study as a whole: Controls had lower frequencies than patients of five TRBV segments, which included TRBV5-6, TRBV5-1 and TRBV20-1.

These receptors have no identified antigens. Prepared libraries of TCR beta cDNA carried unique molecular identifiers. TCRdb reanalysed the PCR reads using MiXCR and keeps one entry per CDR3 protein. The table has approximately 660,000 distinct CDR3 sequences, 55% to 60% seen once. The source material was blood. All receptors derive from a girl aged 2-10 years with multiple sclerosis.

V and J are TRBV6-1 and TRBJ2-1, with TRBD2 matching 9 bases. The V gene's germline CDR1 is MNHNS and CDR2 SASEGT. J lost 8 bases, V lost 5 bases, and 16 bases had no gene match. This CDR3 comprises 17 residues. The CDR3 bases are TGTGCCAGCAGTCCGGAGGGGGTGAGCGGGAGGACCTATGAGCAGTTCTTC. Translating it yields CASSPEGVSGRTYEQFF.

This clonotype appeared a few times. The chain employs TRBV29-1 and TRBJ2-1; D call uncertain. The V gene lost 4 bases and the J gene lost 9 bases, with 7 bases spanning the gap. Germline V CDR1 and CDR2: SQVTM, ANQGSEA. This CDR3 spans 10 amino acids. The DNA for the CDR3 is TGCAGCGTTGGCCCCGTTGAGCAGTTCTTC. This translates into CSVGPVEQFF.

The chain is built from TRBV14 and TRBJ2-5; 9 bases fit TRBD2. Germline CDR1 SGHDN, CDR2 FVKESK. This CDR3 has 14 residues. J was trimmed by 11 bases and V by 4 bases; bases with no gene match: 11. Here the CDR3 reads CASSRESAGGEQYF. The CDR3 nucleotides read TGTGCCAGCAGCCGCGAATCCGCGGGAGGGGAGCAGTACTTC.

This clonotype was counted a single time. This chain uses TRBV7-2 with TRBJ2-7; TRBD1 aligns across 10 bases. Per germline, CDR1 SGHTA and CDR2 FQGNSA. The trim removed 5 bases at V and 2 bases at J, leaving 6 bases unmatched. The CDR3 extends over 15 amino acids. In nucleotides, the CDR3 is TGTGCCAGCAGCCCCAGACAGGGGGCTCCCTACGAGCAGTACTTC. Translated, it gives CASSPRQGAPYEQYF.

This clonotype occurred a few times. V is TRBV29-1 and J is TRBJ2-5, with 10 bases aligning to TRBD2. V lost 4 bases and J lost 1; bases outside the gene matches: 9. CDR1 and CDR2 (germline): SQVTM, ANQGSEA. This CDR3 is 16 amino acids long. The CDR3: CSVVLLAGALQETQYF. CDR3 sequence (DNA): TGCAGCGTTGTTCTCCTAGCGGGGGCCCTCCAAGAGACCCAGTACTTC.

This clonotype was detected a few times. The V call is TRBV3-1, the J call TRBJ2-5; perhaps TRBD1 as D (6 bases). Germline values: CDR1 LGHDT, CDR2 YNNKEL (reference sequence). The CDR3 length is 14 residues. Trimming removed 3 bases at V and 1 base at J, with 9 bases between. CDR3 protein: CASSQRDTQETQYF. CDR3 nucleotides: TGTGCCAGCAGCCAGAGGGACACCCAAGAGACCCAGTACTTC.

This rearrangement joins TRBV20-1 to TRBJ1-2; TRBD1 matches 9 bases. CDR3 length equals 13 residues. The germline gives CDR1 DFQATT, CDR2 SNEGSKA (reference sequence). J was trimmed by 9 bases and V by 3 bases; bases with no gene match: 8. CDR3 nucleotide sequence: TGCAGTGCTAGTCCGGGACAGGGAAGCCGCTACACCTTC. Translated: CSASPGQGSRYTF.

The J gene is TRBJ2-5, the V gene TRBV29-1, with no clear D. CDR1 and CDR2 from the germline V gene are SQVTM and ANQGSEA. This CDR3 has 13 residues. The V and J ends lost 0 bases and 7 bases respectively, with 12 bases between them. CDR3 amino acids: CSVEDTDGGTQYF. CDR3 DNA: TGCAGCGTTGAAGATACAGACGGCGGGACCCAGTACTTC.

This clonotype was seen once. The chain joins TRBV20-1 to TRBJ2-3, with D perhaps being TRBD1 or TRBD2 (6 bases each). Germline V gives CDR1 DFQATT, CDR2 SNEGSKA (reference sequence). This CDR3 has 16 amino acids. V gave up 0 bases and J gave up 2 bases, with 15 bases separating them. The CDR3 sequence: CSARDPGAGNTDTQYF. CDR3 nucleotide sequence: TGCAGTGCTAGAGATCCAGGGGCGGGGAACACAGATACGCAGTATTTT.

This clonotype appeared a few times. This chain joins TRBV2 and TRBJ1-5; tentative D call: TRBD1 (5 bases). This CDR3 has 14 amino acids. CDR1 is SNHLY and CDR2 is FYNNEI in the germline V gene. The V gene lost 8 bases and the J gene lost 0 bases, with 11 bases spanning the gap. The CDR3 here is CASRTDNSNQPQHF. CDR3 DNA: TGTGCCAGCCGGACGGACAATAGCAATCAGCCCCAGCATTTT.

CDR3 amino acids: CATSRPRTSYHNEQFF. CDR3 sequence (DNA): TGTGCCACCAGCAGACCCCGGACGAGTTACCACAATGAGCAGTTCTTC. The J gene is TRBJ2-1, the V gene TRBV15; D call uncertain. Looked up from germline, CDR1 is LNHNV and CDR2 is YYDKDF (reference sequence). With 2 bases removed from V and 5 bases from J, the gap between germline ends came to 16 bases. The CDR3 spans 16 residues.

This clonotype was detected a few times. This chain links TRBV5-6 with TRBJ2-1; TRBD2 matches 10 bases. V shed 2 bases and J 6 bases; nucleotides not matched to a gene: 8. Germline V lookup: CDR1 SGHDT, CDR2 YYEEEE. This CDR3 is built from 16 residues. The CDR3 region has the DNA TGTGCCAGCAGCTTTGCCTTAGCGGGAGGTCTCAATGAGCAGTTCTTC. Residues: CASSFALAGGLNEQFF.

The chain recombines TRBV5-1 with TRBJ2-5, with D tentatively TRBD1 or TRBD2 (5 bases each). Trimming took 4 bases from V and 7 from J, leaving 17 bases between them. Per the germline V gene, CDR1 is SGHRS and CDR2 is YFSETQ. CDR3 size: 14 residues. Here the CDR3 reads CASSPDGTLRTQYF. The CDR3 DNA reads TGCGCCAGCAGCCCGGACGGGACGCTAAGGACCCAGTACTTC.

The chain carries TRBV12-3 or TRBV12-4 and TRBJ1-2; D is possibly TRBD1 (6 bases). The CDR3 is 13 residues long. V lost 3 bases and J lost 10, with 15 bases in between. CDR3 protein: CASSLTGPNYYTF. The CDR3 DNA reads TGTGCCAGCAGTTTGACAGGTCCCAATTACTACACCTTC.

This clonotype came up a few times. An end of the junction differs from the germline gene, which may be a read error. The chain has TRBV4-1 and TRBJ2-1, with 7 nucleotides matching TRBD1. Germline V gene data show CDR1 as MGHRA and CDR2 as YSYEKL. The CDR3 is made up of 11 amino acids. The CDR3 DNA reads TGTGCCAGCAGCCAGGGGGATGAGCAGTTCTTC. Translation: CASSQGDEQFF.

This clonotype was counted a few times. V and J are TRBV5-1 and TRBJ2-7; D gene unclear. V dropped 2 bases and J dropped 2 bases, with 8 bases sitting between them. This CDR3 spans 13 amino acids. The germline V gene has CDR1 SGHRS and CDR2 YFSETQ. The CDR3 DNA is TGCGCCAGCAGCTTCTCGACGGCCTACGAGCAGTACTTC. This translates into CASSFSTAYEQYF. Using reference TRBV5-1 and TRBJ2-7 for the parts outside the CDR3, the full variable domain is KAGVTQTPRYLIKTRGQQVTLSCSPISGHRSVSWYQQTPGQGLQFLFEYFSETQRNKGNFPGRFSGRQFSNSRSEMNVSTLELGDSALYLCASSFSTAYEQYFGPGTRLTVT.

The chain's CDR3 is CASRPGTSGVETQYF. DNA for the CDR3: TGTGCCAGCAGGCCTGGGACTAGCGGTGTGGAGACCCAGTACTTC. This chain uses TRBV27 with TRBJ2-7; 11 bases match TRBD2. The end of the DNA fits TRBJ2-5 better, so the J call may be wrong. There are 15 residues in the CDR3. Germline V gene sequence: CDR1 MNHEY, CDR2 SMNVEV (reference sequence).

The J gene is TRBJ2-7, the V gene TRBV20-1; possibly TRBD1 for D (6 bases). Germline lookup yields CDR1 DFQATT and CDR2 SNEGSKA (reference sequence). Trimming removed 0 bases from V and 1 base from J, with 13 bases in between. This CDR3 is built from 15 residues. The CDR3 reads CSARDGGAGSYEQYF. The CDR3 nucleotides read TGCAGTGCTAGAGATGGGGGCGCCGGGTCCTACGAGCAGTACTTC.

The V call is TRBV7-3, the J call TRBJ1-1; D ambiguous. CDR1 is SGHTA and CDR2 is FQGTGA in the germline V gene. Trimming pared 8 bases from V and 1 base from J, leaving 11 bases between. The CDR3 extends over 13 amino acids. This CDR3 is CASQEIRNTEAFF. The CDR3 DNA reads as TGTGCCAGCCAAGAGATCAGGAACACTGAAGCTTTCTTT.

This clonotype was seen a single time. The V call is TRBV7-2, the J call TRBJ2-5, with D possibly matching TRBD2 (6 bases). V dropped 1 base and J dropped 12 bases, with 21 bases sitting between them. In germline, CDR1 is SGHTA, CDR2 FQGNSA. The length of the CDR3 is 15 residues. The CDR3 loop reads CASSLVRRDSLLKYF. CDR3 nucleotides: TGTGCCAGCAGCTTAGTGCGCCGGGACTCACTTTTAAAGTACTTC.

The chain joins TRBV14 to TRBJ2-5; D is ambiguous. This CDR3 is built from 13 residues. Germline-derived CDR1 and CDR2 are SGHDN and FVKESK. Trimming cost V 8 bases and J 2 bases, with 12 bases left between them. CDR3 sequence reads: CASGRNNQETQYF. The CDR3 region has the DNA TGTGCCAGCGGACGGAATAATCAAGAGACCCAGTACTTC.

This chain connects TRBV20-1 to TRBJ2-3; 7 bases agree with TRBD1. Germline CDR1 and CDR2: DFQATT and SNEGSKA (reference sequence). The CDR3 sequence is 14 residues long. Trimming at V came to 3 bases and at J to 0 bases, leaving 3 bases not matched to a gene. CDR3 nucleotide sequence: TGCAGTGCTAGGAGGGACAGTAGCACAGATACGCAGTATTTT. This codes for CSARRDSSTDTQYF.

J is TRBJ2-2 and V is TRBV30, with 10 bases matching TRBD2. The CDR3 consists of 13 residues. With 8 bases clipped from V and 3 bases from J, the junction kept 3 bases outside the gene matches. Germline V gene data show CDR1 as GTSNPN and CDR2 as SVGIG (reference sequence). The CDR3 DNA is TGTGCCCGTCTAGCGGGAGACACCGGGGAGCTGTTTTTT. Translated, it gives CARLAGDTGELFF.

The CDR3 region is CASRGDRRSYNEQFF. CDR3 nucleotide sequence: TGTGCCAGCAGGGGGGACAGGCGCTCCTACAATGAGCAGTTCTTC. The rearrangement links TRBV2 to TRBJ2-1, with 8 bases lining up with TRBD1. The CDR3 spans 15 residues. CDR1 and CDR2 (germline): SNHLY, FYNNEI. Trimming cost V 6 bases and J 0 bases; bases outside gene matches: 4.

The chain links TRBV12-3 or TRBV12-4 to TRBJ1-6; perhaps TRBD1 as D (5 bases). With 8 bases removed from V and 4 bases from J, the gap between germline ends came to 15 bases. This CDR3 region has 15 residues. The CDR3 DNA sequence: TGTGCCAGCCGAGGAGGTGGGGCTTATAATTCACCCCTCCACTTT. Residues: CASRGGGAYNSPLHF.

As concerns this clonotype: A much more abundant neighbour one base away suggests this may be a read error. The rearrangement links TRBV10-3 to TRBJ2-5; the D is unclear. CDR1 and CDR2 (germline): ENHRY, SYGVKD. CDR3 size: 12 residues. The CDR3, as DNA: TGTGCCATCAGTGAGTCGCAAGGGACCCAGTACTTC. It translates to CAISESQGTQYF.

V is TRBV5-1 and J is TRBJ2-1, with unresolved D. Germline CDR1 is SGHRS and CDR2 is YFSETQ. There are 9 residues in the CDR3. V gave up 8 bases and J gave up 11 bases, with 8 bases separating them. CDR3 sequence: CARPPQQFF. CDR3 DNA: TGCGCCAGACCACCTCAGCAGTTCTTC.

This chain joins TRBV25-1 and TRBJ2-7; D uncertain. The V and J ends lost 4 bases and 1 base respectively, with 8 bases between them. This CDR3 has 13 residues. Germline V gives CDR1 MGHDK, CDR2 SYGVNS. The chain's CDR3 is CASSGQPSYEQYF. The CDR3 DNA sequence: TGTGCCAGCAGTGGGCAACCATCCTACGAGCAGTACTTC.

J is TRBJ2-7 and V is TRBV20-1, with TRBD2 as a possible D gene (5 bases). The germline V gene encodes CDR1 DFQATT and CDR2 SNEGSKA (reference sequence). Trimming removed 3 bases from V and 6 bases from J, with 18 bases in between. The length of the CDR3 is 14 residues. The CDR3 is CSASPSRARGEQYF. The CDR3 DNA is TGCAGTGCTAGTCCCTCAAGGGCTCGGGGCGAGCAGTACTTC.